The rows below give T cell receptor beta chains drawn from one sample of a study of blood T cell repertoires in COVID-19. Measured with immunoSEQ multiplex PCR; TCRdb has only the in-frame clones, and not every one. The sample shows some 330,000 clones, 80% to 90% of them seen only once. Sequenced material: PBMCs or T cells enriched from blood (not recorded which). The receptors here all came from a man younger than 45 who had recovered from COVID-19. Each CDR3 is given without its conserved first and last residue. Each record gives: CDR3 length, V gene, CDR3 protein.

CDR3 length: 13; V gene: TRBV5-1; CDR3 protein: ASSLAGTGEQPQH
CDR3 length: 11; V gene: TRBV13; CDR3 protein: ASSSGGTGFNT
CDR3 length: 12; V gene: TRBV6-2/TRBV6-3; CDR3 protein: ASSYGTGAVEQY
CDR3 length: 12; V gene: TRBV30; CDR3 protein: ALKPRLAPETQY
CDR3 length: 13; V gene: TRBV7-9; CDR3 protein: ASSPTGGGGEKLF
CDR3 length: 10; V gene: TRBV12-3/TRBV12-4; CDR3 protein: ASSRGPTIQH
CDR3 length: 15; V gene: TRBV9; CDR3 protein: ASSHPIAGGAYNEQF
CDR3 length: 12; V gene: TRBV9; CDR3 protein: ASSPRGGWYEQY
CDR3 length: 15; V gene: TRBV11-3; CDR3 protein: ASSKDRQGSYNSPLH
CDR3 length: 11; V gene: TRBV2; CDR3 protein: ASSGGQTYEQY